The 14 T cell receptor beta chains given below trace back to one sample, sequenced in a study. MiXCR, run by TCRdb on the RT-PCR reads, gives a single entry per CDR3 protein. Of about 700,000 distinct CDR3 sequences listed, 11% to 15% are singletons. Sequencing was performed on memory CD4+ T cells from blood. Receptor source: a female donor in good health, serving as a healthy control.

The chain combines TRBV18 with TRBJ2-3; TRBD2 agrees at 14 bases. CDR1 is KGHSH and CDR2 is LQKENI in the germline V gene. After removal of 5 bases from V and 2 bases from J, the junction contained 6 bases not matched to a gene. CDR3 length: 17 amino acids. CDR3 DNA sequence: TGTGCCAGCTCAGGGACTAGCGGGAGACGTGCCACAGATACGCAGTATTTT. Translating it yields CASSGTSGRRATDTQYF.

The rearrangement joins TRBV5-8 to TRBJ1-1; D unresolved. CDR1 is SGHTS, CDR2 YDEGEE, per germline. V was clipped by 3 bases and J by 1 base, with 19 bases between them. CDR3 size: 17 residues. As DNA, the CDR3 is TGTGCCAGCAGCTATGGAAGGGCAGACACCACGAACACTGAAGCTTTCTTT. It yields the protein CASSYGRADTTNTEAFF. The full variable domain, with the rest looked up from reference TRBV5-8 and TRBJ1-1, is EAGVTQSPTHLIKTRGQQATLRCSPISGHTSVYWYQQALGLGLQFLLWYDEGEERNRGNFPPRFSGRQFPNYSSELNVNALELEDSALYLCASSYGRADTTNTEAFFGQGTRLTVV.

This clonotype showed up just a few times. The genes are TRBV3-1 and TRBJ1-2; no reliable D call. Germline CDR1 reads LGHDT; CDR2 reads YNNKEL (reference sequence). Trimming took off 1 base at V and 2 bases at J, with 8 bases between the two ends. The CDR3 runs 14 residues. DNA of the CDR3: TGTGCCAGCAGCCAAGCGGGGAACAACTATGGCTACACCTTC. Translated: CASSQAGNNYGYTF. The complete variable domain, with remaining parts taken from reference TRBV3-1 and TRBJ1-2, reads DTAVSQTPKYLVTQMGNDKSIKCEQNLGHDTMYWYKQDSKKFLKIMFSYNNKELIINETVPNRFSPKSPDKAHLNLHINSLELGDSAVYFCASSQAGNNYGYTFGSGTRLTVV.

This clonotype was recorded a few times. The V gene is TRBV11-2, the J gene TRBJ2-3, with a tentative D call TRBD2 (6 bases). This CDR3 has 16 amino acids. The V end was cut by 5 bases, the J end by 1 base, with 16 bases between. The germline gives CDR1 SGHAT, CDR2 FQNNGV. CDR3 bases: TGTGCCAGCAGCCCCCGGTGGGGGGATGGCACAGATACGCAGTATTTT. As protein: CASSPRWGDGTDTQYF.

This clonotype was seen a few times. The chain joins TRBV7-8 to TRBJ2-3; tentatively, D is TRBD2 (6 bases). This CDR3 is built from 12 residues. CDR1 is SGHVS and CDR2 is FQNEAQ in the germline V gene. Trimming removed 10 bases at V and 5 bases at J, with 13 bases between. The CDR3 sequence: CATGSGVDTQYF. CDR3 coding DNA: TGTGCCACCGGATCGGGGGTAGATACGCAGTATTTT.

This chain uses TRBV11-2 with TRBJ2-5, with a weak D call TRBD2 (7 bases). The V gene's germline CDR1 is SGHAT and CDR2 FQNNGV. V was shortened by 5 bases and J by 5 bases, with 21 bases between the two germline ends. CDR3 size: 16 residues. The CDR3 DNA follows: TGTGCCAGCAGCCCCAATAGGGGGGGCCCTACGGAGACCCAGTACTTC. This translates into CASSPNRGGPTETQYF.

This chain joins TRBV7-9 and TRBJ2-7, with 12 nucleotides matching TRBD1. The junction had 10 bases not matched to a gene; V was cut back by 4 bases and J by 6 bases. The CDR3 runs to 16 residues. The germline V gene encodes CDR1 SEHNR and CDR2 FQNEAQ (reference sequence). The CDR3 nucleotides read TGTGCCAGCAGCTCCCGCCGGGACAGGGGGCTTGGCGAGCAGTACTTC. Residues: CASSSRRDRGLGEQYF.

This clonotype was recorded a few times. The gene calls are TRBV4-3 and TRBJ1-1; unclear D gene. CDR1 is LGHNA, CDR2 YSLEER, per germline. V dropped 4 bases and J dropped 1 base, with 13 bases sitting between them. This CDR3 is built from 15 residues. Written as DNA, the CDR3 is TGCGCCAGCAGCCTTACCCCATGGGGGAACACTGAAGCTTTCTTT. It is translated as CASSLTPWGNTEAFF.

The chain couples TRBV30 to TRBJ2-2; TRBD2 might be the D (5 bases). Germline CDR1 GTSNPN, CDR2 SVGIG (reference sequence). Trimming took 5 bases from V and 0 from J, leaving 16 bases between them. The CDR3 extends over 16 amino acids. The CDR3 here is CAWAAVGGANTGELFF. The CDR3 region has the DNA TGTGCCTGGGCGGCGGTCGGAGGTGCGAACACCGGGGAGCTGTTTTTT.

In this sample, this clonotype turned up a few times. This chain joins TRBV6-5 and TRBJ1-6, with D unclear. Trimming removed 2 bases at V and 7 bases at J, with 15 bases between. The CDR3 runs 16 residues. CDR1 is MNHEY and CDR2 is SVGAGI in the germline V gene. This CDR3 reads CASSYGTPLSNSPLHF. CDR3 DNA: TGTGCCAGCAGTTACGGTACACCCCTATCAAATTCACCCCTCCACTTT.

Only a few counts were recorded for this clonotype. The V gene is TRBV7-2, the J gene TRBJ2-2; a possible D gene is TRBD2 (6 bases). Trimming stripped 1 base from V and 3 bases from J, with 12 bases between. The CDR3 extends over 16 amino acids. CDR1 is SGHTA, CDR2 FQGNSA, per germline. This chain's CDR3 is CASSLDRGLDTGELFF. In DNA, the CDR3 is TGTGCCAGCAGCTTAGACCGGGGACTGGACACCGGGGAGCTGTTTTTT.

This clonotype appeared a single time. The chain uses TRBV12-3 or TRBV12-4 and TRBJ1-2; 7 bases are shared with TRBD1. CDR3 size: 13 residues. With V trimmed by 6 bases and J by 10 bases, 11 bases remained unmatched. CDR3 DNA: TGTGCCAGCAGGGAGGGACAGTCCTATAACTACACCTTC. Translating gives CASREGQSYNYTF.

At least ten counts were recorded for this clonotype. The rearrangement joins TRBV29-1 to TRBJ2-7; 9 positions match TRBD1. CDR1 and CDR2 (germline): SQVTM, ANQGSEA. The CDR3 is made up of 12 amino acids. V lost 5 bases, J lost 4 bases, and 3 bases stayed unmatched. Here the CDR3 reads CSVLTGGYEQYF. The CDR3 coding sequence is TGCAGCGTTCTGACAGGGGGGTACGAGCAGTACTTC.

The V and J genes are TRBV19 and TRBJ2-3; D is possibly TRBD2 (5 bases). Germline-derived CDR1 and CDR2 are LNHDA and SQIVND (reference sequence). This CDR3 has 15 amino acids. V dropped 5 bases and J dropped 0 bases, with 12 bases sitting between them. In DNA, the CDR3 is TGTGCCAGTAGTCGTGGGAGCTTTAGCACAGATACGCAGTATTTT. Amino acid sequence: CASSRGSFSTDTQYF.